A single sample gave rise to the 19 T cell receptor beta chains below, sequenced in a study of CXCR3-negative and CXCR3-positive naive CD8 T cells. Researchers prepared the TRB cDNA libraries using 5' RACE with UMI labels. Each CDR3 protein gets one entry in TCRdb, which reprocessed the 5' RACE reads and gives no DNA. This repertoire includes roughly 56,000 distinct CDR3 sequences. The sequencing sample was made of naive CXCR3- CD8+ T cells from blood. Regarding subset: CD45RO-CCR7+CD27+CD95- naive CD8+ T cells lacking CXCR3 (TNR3-). Every receptor here comes from a human donor in good health. Some clones in this sample may be carry-over from other donors' samples.

This chain joins TRBV7-9 and TRBJ2-1; TCRdb indicates TRBD1, and absent DNA this call remains unverified. The germline gives CDR1 SEHNR, CDR2 FQNEAQ (reference sequence). The CDR3 length is 17 residues. The CDR3 here is CASSWSRGGGLYNEQFF.

This clonotype is medium-sized by frequency. The J gene is TRBJ1-1, the V gene TRBV6-2 or TRBV6-3; without DNA, the TCRdb call of TRBD1 cannot be checked. Germline lookup yields CDR1 MNHEY and CDR2 SVGEGT. This CDR3 region has 12 residues. This CDR3 is CASSPTDTEAFF.

J is TRBJ2-7 and V is TRBV6-2 or TRBV6-3; without DNA, the TCRdb call of TRBD1 cannot be checked. This CDR3 has 15 amino acids. The germline CDR1 and CDR2 sequences are MNHEY and SVGEGT. The chain's CDR3 is CASRQGQSYPYEQYF.

J is TRBJ1-5 and V is TRBV21-1; absent DNA, TCRdb's TRBD1 call cannot be checked. TRBV21-1 is a pseudogene locus. The CDR3 covers 15 residues. CDR3 sequence: CASSKISTGHQPQHF.

V usage is TRBV27 and J usage is TRBJ2-7; absent DNA, TCRdb's TRBD1 call cannot be checked. The germline CDR1 and CDR2 sequences are MNHEY and SMNVEV (reference sequence). The CDR3 has 15 residues. The CDR3 here is CASSLGGQGSYEQYF.

The chain joins TRBV5-5 to TRBJ2-7; TCRdb proposes TRBD1, but this gene call is untestable without DNA. The CDR3 consists of 15 residues. The germline CDR1 and CDR2 sequences are SGHKS and YYEKEE (reference sequence). CDR3 amino acids: CASSLAGTPSYEQYF.

This chain joins TRBV10-3 and TRBJ2-7. Germline-derived CDR1 and CDR2 are ENHRY and SYGVKD. The CDR3 covers 13 residues. The CDR3 spells CAISDRPSYEQYF.

CDR3 amino acids: CASSLLYEQYF. This sequence joins TRBV7-9 and TRBJ2-7. The CDR3 has 11 amino acids. Germline V gene data show CDR1 as SEHNR and CDR2 as FQNEAQ (reference sequence).

This chain connects TRBV4-1 to TRBJ1-1; TCRdb selects TRBD1, and the lack of DNA leaves this call unchecked. Germline-derived CDR1 and CDR2 are MGHRA and YSYEKL. This CDR3 region has 15 residues. The CDR3 spells CASSQARGPPDEAFF.

V and J are TRBV21-1 and TRBJ1-5; TCRdb selects TRBD1, and the lack of DNA leaves this call unchecked. TRBV21-1 constitutes a pseudogene. The CDR3 sequence is 16 residues long. The CDR3 loop is CASKTDPDTEYQPQHF.

This chain links TRBV7-9 with TRBJ1-2. The germline V gene encodes CDR1 SEHNR and CDR2 FQNEAQ (reference sequence). This CDR3 spans 14 amino acids. The chain's CDR3 is CASSPDFLGSGYTF.

This chain links TRBV11-3 with TRBJ2-3; the D call from TCRdb, TRBD2, cannot be confirmed without DNA. This CDR3 comprises 14 residues. CDR1 is SGHNT, CDR2 YENEEA, per germline. The CDR3 loop is CASSGRGLADTQYF.

This chain joins TRBV7-6 and TRBJ1-1. CDR1 SGHVS and CDR2 FNYEAQ come from the germline V gene. CDR3 length equals 11 residues. The CDR3 sequence is CASSSNNEAFF.

The chain joins TRBV6-2 or TRBV6-3 to TRBJ1-1. The V gene's germline CDR1 is MNHEY and CDR2 SVGEGT. The CDR3 length is 13 residues. CDR3 in amino acids: CASRHAGNTEAFF.

The CDR3 is CASTLVGTSGGSSYNEQFF. The chain combines TRBV19 with TRBJ2-1; as DNA is missing, the TRBD2 call by TCRdb cannot be tested. This CDR3 spans 19 amino acids. Germline lookup yields CDR1 LNHDA and CDR2 SQIVND (reference sequence).

The rearrangement uses TRBV28 and TRBJ1-1. The CDR3 is 13 residues long. The V gene's germline CDR1 is MDHEN and CDR2 SYDVKM. The CDR3 sequence is CASNRLFYTEAFF.

This chain joins TRBV24-1 and TRBJ2-2; the TCRdb call, TRBD2, lacks DNA for checking. The CDR3 is 17 amino acids. CDR1 is KGHDR, CDR2 SFDVKD, per germline. The CDR3 loop reads CATSDPPGLAVTGELFF.

The CDR3 here is CASSVAQTGSSYEQYF. The rearrangement joins TRBV9 to TRBJ2-7; no DNA is available, so the TRBD1 call from TCRdb remains unchecked. The CDR3 extends over 16 amino acids. Germline CDR1 SGDLS, CDR2 YYNGEE.

The chain uses TRBV27 and TRBJ2-7; with no DNA, the TCRdb D assignment of TRBD2 cannot be verified. This CDR3 contains 12 residues. Germline loops: CDR1 MNHEY, CDR2 SMNVEV (reference sequence). CDR3 amino acids: CASSETSGEQYF.